One and the same sample provided the 4 T cell receptor beta chains below, sequenced in a study of OX40 agonist ivuxolimab in advanced cancers. Here immunoSEQ multiplex PCR was the method, and the copy in TCRdb shows in-frame clones only, minus some. The sample records about 69,000 clones, roughly 92% being singletons. The source was CD4+ or CD8+ T cells sorted from blood, collected in a trial of the OX40 agonist ivuxolimab. The receptors originated from an adult with an advanced solid tumor such as melanoma, head and neck, liver or kidney cancer.

The rearrangement uses TRBV4-1 and TRBJ2-1; D is unresolved. The CDR3 runs to 14 residues. The V gene lost 0 bases and the J gene lost 4 bases, with 7 bases spanning the gap. Germline V CDR1 and CDR2: MGHRA, YSYEKL. The CDR3 protein is CASSQETGYNEQFF. CDR3 coding DNA: TGCGCCAGCAGCCAAGAGACGGGTTACAATGAGCAGTTCTTC.

As DNA, the CDR3 is TGTGCCAGCAGCGTGGGACAGGGTGGGGAAAAACTGTTTTTT. It specifies CASSVGQGGEKLFF. The rearrangement uses TRBV9 and TRBJ1-4; 9 bases match TRBD1. CDR1 SGDLS and CDR2 YYNGEE come from the germline V gene. Germline trimming cut 2 bases from V and 8 bases from J; bases unmatched to any gene: 4. The CDR3 contains 14 residues. The full variable domain, in which reference TRBV9 and TRBJ1-4 provide the parts outside the CDR3, is DSGVTQTPKHLITATGQRVTLRCSPRSGDLSVYWYQQSLDQGLQFLIQYYNGEERAKGNILERFSAQQFPDLHSELNLSSLELGDSALYFCASSVGQGGEKLFFGSGTQLSVL.

The chain carries TRBV28 and TRBJ1-2, with D hard to call. V was shortened by 2 bases and J by 3 bases, with 13 bases between the two germline ends. The CDR3 has 15 residues. Germline values: CDR1 MDHEN, CDR2 SYDVKM. The CDR3 DNA follows: TGTGCCAGCAGTTTAACCCAGGCCTGGCACTATGGCTACACCTTC. Its protein is CASSLTQAWHYGYTF.

The chain uses TRBV12-5 and TRBJ1-1; the match to TRBD1 covers 8 bases. V lost 0 bases and J lost 0; bases outside the gene matches: 6. The CDR3 contains 17 residues. Germline CDR1 LGHNT, CDR2 FRNRAP. The chain's CDR3 is CASGLVRDRRLNTEAFF. For the CDR3, the DNA is TGTGCTAGTGGTTTGGTCCGGGACAGGAGGTTGAACACTGAAGCTTTCTTT.